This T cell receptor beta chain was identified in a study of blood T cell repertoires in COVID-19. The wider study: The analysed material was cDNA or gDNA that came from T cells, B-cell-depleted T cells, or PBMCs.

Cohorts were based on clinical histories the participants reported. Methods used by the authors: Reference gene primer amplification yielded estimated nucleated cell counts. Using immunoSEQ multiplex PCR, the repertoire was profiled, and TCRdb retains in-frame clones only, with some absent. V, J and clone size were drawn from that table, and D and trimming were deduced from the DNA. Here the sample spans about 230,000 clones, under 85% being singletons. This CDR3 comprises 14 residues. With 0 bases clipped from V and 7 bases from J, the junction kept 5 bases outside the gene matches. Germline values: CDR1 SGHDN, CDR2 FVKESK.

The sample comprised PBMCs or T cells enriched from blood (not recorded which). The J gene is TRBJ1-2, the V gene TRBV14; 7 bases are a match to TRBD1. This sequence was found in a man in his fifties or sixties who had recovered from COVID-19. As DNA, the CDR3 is TGTGCCAGCAGCCAAGACAGGGGGATCGTTGGCTACACCTTC. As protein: CASSQDRGIVGYTF.